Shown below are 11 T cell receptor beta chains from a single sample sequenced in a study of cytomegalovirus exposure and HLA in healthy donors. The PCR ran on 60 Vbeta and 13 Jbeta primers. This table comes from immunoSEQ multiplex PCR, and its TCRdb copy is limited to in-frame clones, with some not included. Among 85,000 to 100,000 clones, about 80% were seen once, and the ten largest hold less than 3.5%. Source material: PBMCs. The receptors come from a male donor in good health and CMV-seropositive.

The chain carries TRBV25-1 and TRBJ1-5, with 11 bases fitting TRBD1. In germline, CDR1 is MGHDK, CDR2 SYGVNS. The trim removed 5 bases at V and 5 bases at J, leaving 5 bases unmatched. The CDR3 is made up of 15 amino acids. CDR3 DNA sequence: TGTGCCAGCAGTCCCCGGACAGGGGGCTATCAGCCCCAGCATTTT. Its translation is CASSPRTGGYQPQHF.

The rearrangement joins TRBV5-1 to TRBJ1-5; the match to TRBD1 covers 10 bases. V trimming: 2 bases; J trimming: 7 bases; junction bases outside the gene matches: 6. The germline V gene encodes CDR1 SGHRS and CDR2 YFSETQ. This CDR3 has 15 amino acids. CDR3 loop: CASSLSGTGDQPQHF. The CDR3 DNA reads TGCGCCAGCAGCTTATCCGGGACAGGGGACCAGCCCCAGCATTTT. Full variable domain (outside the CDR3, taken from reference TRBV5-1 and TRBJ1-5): KAGVTQTPRYLIKTRGQQVTLSCSPISGHRSVSWYQQTPGQGLQFLFEYFSETQRNKGNFPGRFSGRQFSNSRSEMNVSTLELGDSALYLCASSLSGTGDQPQHFGDGTRLSIL.

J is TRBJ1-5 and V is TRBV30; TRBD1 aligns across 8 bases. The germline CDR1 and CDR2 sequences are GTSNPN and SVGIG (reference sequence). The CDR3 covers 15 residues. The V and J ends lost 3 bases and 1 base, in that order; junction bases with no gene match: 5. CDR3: CAWSLTGASNQPQHF. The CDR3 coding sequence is TGTGCCTGGAGCCTGACAGGGGCGAGCAATCAGCCCCAGCATTTT. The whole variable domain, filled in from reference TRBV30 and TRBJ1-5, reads SQTIHQWPATLVQPVGSPLSLECTVEGTSNPNLYWYRQAAGRGLQLLFYSVGIGQISSEVPQNLSASRPQDRQFILSSKKLLLSDSGFYLCAWSLTGASNQPQHFGDGTRLSIL.

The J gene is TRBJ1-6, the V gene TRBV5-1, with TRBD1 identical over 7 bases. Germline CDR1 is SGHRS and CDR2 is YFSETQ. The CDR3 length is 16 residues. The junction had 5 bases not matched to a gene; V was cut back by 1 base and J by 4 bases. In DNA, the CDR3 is TGCGCCAGCAGCTTGTCGGGACAGCGATATAATTCACCCCTCCACTTT. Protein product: CASSLSGQRYNSPLHF. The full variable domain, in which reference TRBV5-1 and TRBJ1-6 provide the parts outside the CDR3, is KAGVTQTPRYLIKTRGQQVTLSCSPISGHRSVSWYQQTPGQGLQFLFEYFSETQRNKGNFPGRFSGRQFSNSRSEMNVSTLELGDSALYLCASSLSGQRYNSPLHFGNGTRLTVT.

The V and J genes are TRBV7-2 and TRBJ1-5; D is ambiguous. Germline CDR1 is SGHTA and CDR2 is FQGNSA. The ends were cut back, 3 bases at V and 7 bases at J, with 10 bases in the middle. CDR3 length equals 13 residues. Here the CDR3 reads CASSFSTDQPQHF. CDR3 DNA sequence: TGTGCCAGCAGCTTTTCAACAGACCAGCCCCAGCATTTT.

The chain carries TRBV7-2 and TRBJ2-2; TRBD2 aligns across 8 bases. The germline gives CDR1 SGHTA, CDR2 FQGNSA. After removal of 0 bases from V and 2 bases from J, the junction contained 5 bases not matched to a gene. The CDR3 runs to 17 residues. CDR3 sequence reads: CASSLASGGHNTGELFF. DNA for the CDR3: TGTGCCAGCAGCTTAGCGAGCGGGGGTCATAACACCGGGGAGCTGTTTTTT.

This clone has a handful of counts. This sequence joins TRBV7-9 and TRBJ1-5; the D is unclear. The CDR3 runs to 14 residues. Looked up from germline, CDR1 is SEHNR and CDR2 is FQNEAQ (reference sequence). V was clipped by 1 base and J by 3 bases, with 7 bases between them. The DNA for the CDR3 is TGTGCCAGCAGCTTAGATCCTAACAATCAGCCCCAGCATTTT. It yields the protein CASSLDPNNQPQHF.

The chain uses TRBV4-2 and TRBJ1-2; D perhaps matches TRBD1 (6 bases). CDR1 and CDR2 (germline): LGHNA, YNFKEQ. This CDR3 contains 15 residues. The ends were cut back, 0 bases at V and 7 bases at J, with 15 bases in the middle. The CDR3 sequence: CASSQDTAGAGGYTF. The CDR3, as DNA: TGTGCCAGCAGCCAAGATACCGCGGGGGCGGGTGGCTACACCTTC.

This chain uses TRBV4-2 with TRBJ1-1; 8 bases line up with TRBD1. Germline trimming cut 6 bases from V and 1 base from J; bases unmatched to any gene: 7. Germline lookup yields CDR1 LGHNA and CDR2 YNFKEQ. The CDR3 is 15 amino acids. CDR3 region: CASRRIDRGNTEAFF. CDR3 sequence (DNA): TGTGCCAGCAGGAGGATTGACAGGGGGAACACTGAAGCTTTCTTT.

The CDR3 nucleotides read TGTGCCGTTCCTGAGGAGGTCGCTGAAGCTTTCTTT. Protein: CAVPEEVAEAFF. The V call is TRBV2, the J call TRBJ1-1; D remains ambiguous. The CDR3 loop spans 12 amino acids. Germline lookup yields CDR1 SNHLY and CDR2 FYNNEI. V gave up 11 bases and J gave up 6 bases, with 16 bases separating them.

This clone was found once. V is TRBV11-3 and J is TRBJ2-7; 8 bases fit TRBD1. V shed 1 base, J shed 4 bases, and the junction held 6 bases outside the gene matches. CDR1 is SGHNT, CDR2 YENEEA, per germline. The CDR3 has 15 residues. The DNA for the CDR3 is TGTGCCAGCAGCTTAGTCGGGACAGGCCAGTACGAGCAGTACTTC. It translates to CASSLVGTGQYEQYF.